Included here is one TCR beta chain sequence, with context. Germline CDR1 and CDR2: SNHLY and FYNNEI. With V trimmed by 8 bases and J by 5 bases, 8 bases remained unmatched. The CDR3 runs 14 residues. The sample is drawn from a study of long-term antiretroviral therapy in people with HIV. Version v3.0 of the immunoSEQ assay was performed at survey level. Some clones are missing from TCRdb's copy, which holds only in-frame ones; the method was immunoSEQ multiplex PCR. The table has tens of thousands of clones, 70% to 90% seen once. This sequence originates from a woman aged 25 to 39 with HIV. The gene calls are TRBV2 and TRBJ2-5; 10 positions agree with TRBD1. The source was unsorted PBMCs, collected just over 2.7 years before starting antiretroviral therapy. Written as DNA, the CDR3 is TGTGCCAGCGAAGAGGACAGGGGGAGGGAGACCCAGTACTTC. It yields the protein CASEEDRGRETQYF.